The 22 T cell receptor beta chains given below trace back to one sample, sequenced in a study of blood T cell repertoires in COVID-19. Sequencing was performed with immunoSEQ multiplex PCR; in TCRdb, only in-frame clones are kept and a portion is missing. This table has about 130,000 clones, over 70% appearing once. Sequencing was performed on peripheral blood. These receptors were taken from a man aged 50 to 60 with active COVID-19.

V is TRBV11-2 and J is TRBJ2-3, with TRBD2 as a possible D gene (6 bases). Germline values: CDR1 SGHAT, CDR2 FQNNGV. Trimming stripped 4 bases from V and 4 bases from J, with 15 bases between. The CDR3 is 15 residues long. The CDR3 reads CASSYKGLWADTQYF. CDR3 bases: TGTGCCAGCAGCTACAAGGGACTTTGGGCAGATACGCAGTATTTT.

This clone was picked up a small number of times. The genes are TRBV5-1 and TRBJ2-5; D not resolved. This CDR3 comprises 12 residues. Germline V lookup: CDR1 SGHRS, CDR2 YFSETQ. V dropped 1 base and J dropped 4 bases, with 5 bases sitting between them. CDR3 bases: TGCGCCAGCAGCTTGTCTTTAGAGACCCAGTACTTC. This codes for CASSLSLETQYF. The whole variable domain, remainder taken from reference TRBV5-1 and TRBJ2-5, is KAGVTQTPRYLIKTRGQQVTLSCSPISGHRSVSWYQQTPGQGLQFLFEYFSETQRNKGNFPGRFSGRQFSNSRSEMNVSTLELGDSALYLCASSLSLETQYFGPGTRLLVL.

V and J are TRBV18 and TRBJ1-1; no firm D call. Germline V lookup: CDR1 KGHSH, CDR2 LQKENI. CDR3 size: 14 residues. V lost 1 base to trimming and J lost 1 base, with 7 bases between them. CDR3 sequence reads: CASSPREKNTEAFF. Here the CDR3 DNA reads TGTGCCAGCTCACCACGAGAGAAGAACACTGAAGCTTTCTTT.

V and J are TRBV5-1 and TRBJ2-5; TRBD1 agrees at 10 bases. CDR3 length: 15 amino acids. The junction had 5 bases not matched to a gene; V was cut back by 3 bases and J by 3 bases. Looked up from germline, CDR1 is SGHRS and CDR2 is YFSETQ. The CDR3 is CASSWAGTGEETQYF. CDR3 DNA sequence: TGCGCCAGCAGCTGGGCCGGGACAGGGGAAGAGACCCAGTACTTC.

This chain uses TRBV21-1 with TRBJ1-5; the table's D call TRBD1 went unverified against the DNA. TRBV21-1 is classified as a pseudogene. This CDR3 has 15 amino acids. As DNA, the CDR3 is TGTGCCAGCAGATCCGGGACAGGGGGCGATCAGCCCCAGCATTTT. It translates to CASRSGTGGDQPQHF.

The rearrangement uses TRBV14 and TRBJ1-3, with D possibly matching TRBD1 (5 bases). The CDR3 totals 14 residues. The V and J ends lost 1 base and 5 bases respectively, with 9 bases between them. The germline gives CDR1 SGHDN, CDR2 FVKESK. CDR3 nucleotides: TGTGCCAGCAGCCAAGGGGGCCAAAGAAACACCATATATTTT. It yields the protein CASSQGGQRNTIYF.

The chain employs TRBV3-1 (or the pseudogene TRBV3-2) and TRBJ1-1, with D uncertain. The V gene's germline CDR1 is LGHDT and CDR2 YNNKEL (reference sequence). This CDR3 contains 12 residues. Trimming pared 6 bases from V and 3 bases from J, leaving 8 bases between. The CDR3 sequence: CASSLQHTEAFF. The CDR3 DNA reads as TGTGCCAGCAGTCTACAGCACACTGAAGCTTTCTTT.

This clone appeared a few times. The rearrangement joins TRBV7-2 to TRBJ1-5; 10 nucleotides agree with TRBD1. V shed 8 bases and J 5 bases; nucleotides not matched to a gene: 9. CDR1 is SGHTA, CDR2 FQGNSA, per germline. The length of the CDR3 is 15 residues. CDR3 in DNA: TGTGCCAGCTCCAAGACAGGGGGCAACGATCAGCCCCAGCATTTT. Translating it yields CASSKTGGNDQPQHF.

This clone was seen just once. The V call is TRBV4-3, the J call TRBJ2-5, with TRBD2 as a possible D gene (5 bases). This CDR3 is built from 15 residues. V was clipped by 4 bases and J by 5 bases, with 17 bases between them. In germline, CDR1 is LGHNA, CDR2 YSLEER. The CDR3 is CASSPRVGVLETQYF. CDR3 bases: TGCGCCAGCAGCCCTAGAGTCGGGGTCCTCGAGACCCAGTACTTC.

In nucleotides, the CDR3 is TGTGCCTGGAGTAAACTGAGCACAGATACGCAGTATTTT. It yields the protein CAWSKLSTDTQYF. This sequence joins TRBV30 and TRBJ2-3; the D is unclear. V was shortened by 2 bases and J by 0 bases, with 6 bases between the two germline ends. Germline-derived CDR1 and CDR2 are GTSNPN and SVGIG (reference sequence). This CDR3 is 13 amino acids long.

The genes are TRBV2 and TRBJ1-2, with TRBD1 matching 10 bases. The V and J ends lost 8 bases and 9 bases, in that order; junction bases with no gene match: 6. The CDR3 is 12 amino acids. The germline gives CDR1 SNHLY, CDR2 FYNNEI. The CDR3 loop reads CASWSGQGSYTF. In DNA form, the CDR3 reads TGTGCCAGCTGGTCGGGACAGGGGAGCTACACCTTC.

This clone was picked up a small number of times. The chain joins TRBV3-1 (or the pseudogene TRBV3-2) to TRBJ2-7; D unresolved. This CDR3 spans 12 amino acids. V was clipped by 0 bases and J by 9 bases, with 9 bases between them. Germline V gene lookup returns CDR1 LGHDT and CDR2 YNNKEL (reference sequence). CDR3 sequence: CASSQESFPQYF. CDR3 sequence (DNA): TGTGCCAGCAGCCAAGAATCCTTCCCGCAGTACTTC.

This clone came up a few times. The chain has TRBV7-9 and TRBJ2-7, with TRBD1 matching over 8 bases. CDR1 and CDR2 (germline): SEHNR, FQNEAQ (reference sequence). The CDR3 totals 14 residues. V shed 4 bases and J 1 base; nucleotides not matched to a gene: 3. CDR3 coding DNA: TGTGCCAGCAGCTCCGGGACAGGTTCCTACGAGCAGTACTTC. Protein sequence: CASSSGTGSYEQYF.

The chain couples TRBV3-1 (or the pseudogene TRBV3-2) to TRBJ2-7, with 8 bases matching TRBD1. This CDR3 comprises 16 residues. Germline V CDR1 and CDR2: LGHDT, YNNKEL (reference sequence). Trimming removed 3 bases from V and 3 bases from J; junction bases left unmatched: 10. For the CDR3, the DNA is TGTGCCAGCAGCCAGATGGAGACAGGGGTTGGCTACGAGCAGTACTTC. It codes for CASSQMETGVGYEQYF.

The genes are TRBV10-3 and TRBJ1-1; maybe TRBD1 (5 bases). The CDR3 spans 13 residues. The V end was cut by 5 bases, the J end by 1 base, with 8 bases between. Germline-derived CDR1 and CDR2 are ENHRY and SYGVKD. The CDR3 is CAISPQANTEAFF. CDR3 nucleotide sequence: TGTGCCATCAGTCCACAGGCGAACACTGAAGCTTTCTTT.

With regard to this clone: The sample has other DNA sequences that encode this CDR3 too. The chain has TRBV2 and TRBJ2-7; the D is unclear. V was shortened by 6 bases and J by 4 bases, with 7 bases between the two germline ends. The CDR3 is 11 amino acids. Germline assignment: CDR1 SNHLY and CDR2 FYNNEI. CDR3 DNA sequence: TGTGCCAGCAGCCCCACTTACGAGCAGTACTTC. Translated, it gives CASSPTYEQYF. The entire variable domain, with the rest obtained from reference TRBV2 and TRBJ2-7, is as follows: EPEVTQTPSHQVTQMGQEVILRCVPISNHLYFYWYRQILGQKVEFLVSFYNNEISEKSEIFDDQFSVERPDGSNFTLKIRSTKLEDSAMYFCASSPTYEQYFGPGTRLTVT.

A few counts support this clone. V usage is TRBV7-9 and J usage is TRBJ1-6, with TRBD1 matching over 9 bases. V lost 5 bases, J lost 10 bases, and 3 bases stayed unmatched. Looked up from germline, CDR1 is SEHNR and CDR2 is FQNEAQ (reference sequence). CDR3 length equals 13 residues. In DNA form, the CDR3 reads TGTGCCAGCAGCCACGGACAGGGGTCACCCCTCCACTTT. This encodes CASSHGQGSPLHF. Looking up the rest from reference TRBV7-9 and TRBJ1-6 gives the full variable domain: DTGVSQNPRHKITKRGQNVTFRCDPISEHNRLYWYRQTLGQGPEFLTYFQNEAQLEKSRLLSDRFSAERPKGSFSTLEIQRTEQGDSAMYLCASSHGQGSPLHFGNGTRLTVT.

V gene TRBV5-1 combines with J gene TRBJ1-3, with TRBD1 identical over 9 bases. The CDR3 is 14 amino acids. From germline, CDR1 is SGHRS and CDR2 YFSETQ. V was clipped by 7 bases and J by 5 bases; unmatched bases: 7. The CDR3 DNA reads as TGCGCCAGCTCCGGGACAGGGTACCGAAACACCATATATTTT. The encoded protein is CASSGTGYRNTIYF.

Here the CDR3 reads CASSLSGTKTGANVLTF. Here the CDR3 DNA reads TGCGCCAGCAGCTTATCCGGGACTAAGACTGGGGCCAACGTCCTGACTTTC. The chain links TRBV5-1 to TRBJ2-6, with 7 positions matching TRBD2. The CDR3 consists of 17 residues. Trimming took 2 bases from V and 2 from J; bases not matched to a gene: 7. Germline lookup yields CDR1 SGHRS and CDR2 YFSETQ.

The gene calls are TRBV2 and TRBJ1-3, with D unclear. The CDR3 contains 13 residues. Germline values: CDR1 SNHLY, CDR2 FYNNEI. Trimming removed 7 bases at V and 2 bases at J, with 9 bases between. CDR3 loop: CASIRDPGNTIYF. CDR3 nucleotide sequence: TGTGCCAGCATACGGGATCCTGGAAACACCATATATTTT.

The chain links TRBV9 to TRBJ1-2; D perhaps matches TRBD1 (5 bases). Trimming took 0 bases from V and 7 from J, leaving 10 bases between them. CDR3 length: 13 amino acids. The germline gives CDR1 SGDLS, CDR2 YYNGEE. The CDR3 spells CASSVAQGVGYTF. The CDR3 coding sequence is TGTGCCAGCAGCGTAGCTCAAGGGGTTGGCTACACCTTC. The full variable domain, its missing parts supplied by reference TRBV9 and TRBJ1-2, is DSGVTQTPKHLITATGQRVTLRCSPRSGDLSVYWYQQSLDQGLQFLIQYYNGEERAKGNILERFSAQQFPDLHSELNLSSLELGDSALYFCASSVAQGVGYTFGSGTRLTVV.

V is TRBV6-5 and J is TRBJ1-1, with D unresolved. The CDR3 has 13 amino acids. CDR1 and CDR2 from the germline V gene are MNHEY and SVGAGI. Trimming pared 6 bases from V and 1 base from J, leaving 9 bases between. The DNA of the CDR3 is TGTGCCAGCAGCGGGTCCCCGAACACTGAAGCTTTCTTT. This encodes CASSGSPNTEAFF.